This TCR beta chain was sequenced during a study of shared clonotypes between healthy human individuals. Points from the study as a whole: At large depth, rarefaction still showed sorted-subset sequencing to be incomplete.

Those who donated, Caucasian adults without exception, all lived in Nashville, Tennessee. The table came from immunoSEQ multiplex PCR; TCRdb's copy has only in-frame clones and leaves some out. This sample has a few million clones, with just over 90% found just once. As regards this clone: Its antigen is still unknown. Other DNA variants within this sample encode the same CDR3.

The receptor was isolated from a man between 18 and 35 years old in good health. Material for sequencing was naive CD4+ T cells sorted from blood. Subset here: CD45RA+ positively selected.

The CDR3 bases are TGCGCCAGCAGCTTGGACAGGGCGGCCTCTGGGGCCAACGTCCTGACTTTC. This sequence encodes CASSLDRAASGANVLTF. V and J are TRBV5-1 and TRBJ2-6; D may be TRBD1 (6 bases). The CDR3 is 17 residues long. Per germline, CDR1 SGHRS and CDR2 YFSETQ. Trimming removed 0 bases at V and 0 bases at J, with 10 bases between. The full variable domain, its missing parts supplied by reference TRBV5-1 and TRBJ2-6, is KAGVTQTPRYLIKTRGQQVTLSCSPISGHRSVSWYQQTPGQGLQFLFEYFSETQRNKGNFPGRFSGRQFSNSRSEMNVSTLELGDSALYLCASSLDRAASGANVLTFGAGSRLTVL.